The text below deals with one T cell receptor beta chain. The antigen remains unidentified. This entry comes from a study of radiation and T cells in renal cell carcinoma. Study-level points and caveats: Top tumor clonotypes rose in blood 2 weeks post-radiation, then contracted.

Time point given: baseline pretreatment blood. Treatment described: 15 Gy SBRT to primary tumor, nephrectomy 4 weeks later. Blood was sampled at baseline, 2 weeks and 4 weeks after SBRT. The patient's renal cell carcinoma had clear cell pathology. Sequencing was performed with immunoSEQ multiplex PCR; in TCRdb, only in-frame clones are kept and a portion is missing. This repertoire shows roughly 100,000 clones, under 90% found once; its top ten account for 6% to 7%. The CDR3 runs to 14 residues. Trimming took 3 bases from V and 4 from J; bases not matched to a gene: 1. Germline V lookup: CDR1 MNHNS, CDR2 SASEGT.

The sequence was obtained from a man aged 60 to 75 with renal cell carcinoma. Source: blood, taken from a patient whose treatment included radiotherapy and nephrectomy. The chain carries TRBV6-1 and TRBJ1-2, with 11 bases matching TRBD1. Here the CDR3 DNA reads TGTGCCAGCAGTGAGGGACAGGGGGTCTATGGCTACACCTTC. Translated: CASSEGQGVYGYTF.